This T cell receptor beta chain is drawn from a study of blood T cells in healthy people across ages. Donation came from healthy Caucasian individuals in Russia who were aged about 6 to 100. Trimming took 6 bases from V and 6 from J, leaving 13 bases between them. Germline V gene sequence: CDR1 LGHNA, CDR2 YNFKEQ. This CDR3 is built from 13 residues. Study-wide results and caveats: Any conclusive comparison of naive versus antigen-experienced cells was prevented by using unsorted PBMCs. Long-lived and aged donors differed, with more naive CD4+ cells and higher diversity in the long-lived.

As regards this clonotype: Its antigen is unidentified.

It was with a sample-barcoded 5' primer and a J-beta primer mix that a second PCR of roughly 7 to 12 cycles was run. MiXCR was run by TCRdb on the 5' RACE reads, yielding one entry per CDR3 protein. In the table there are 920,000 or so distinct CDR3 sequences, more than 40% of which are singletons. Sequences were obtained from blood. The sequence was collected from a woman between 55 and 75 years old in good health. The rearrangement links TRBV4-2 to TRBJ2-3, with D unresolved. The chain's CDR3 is CASRRTVTDTQYF. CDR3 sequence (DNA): TGTGCCAGCAGACGTACGGTCACGGATACGCAGTATTTT.